The subject of this entry is one TCR beta chain. Its antigen is not known. The V and J ends lost 5 bases and 0 bases, in that order; junction bases with no gene match: 10. The CDR3 runs 17 residues. Germline V CDR1 and CDR2: MNHEY, SMNVEV (reference sequence). The data were produced by immunoSEQ multiplex PCR, yet TCRdb's version contains in-frame clones alone and is incomplete. The table records approximately 22,000 clones, about 82% of them present only once. These data belong to a study of lymphopenia after photon versus proton radiotherapy. Notes on the study in general: In patients who died, overall survival fell as post-nadir TCR diversity dropped more. Oligoclonal CD8+ Temra expansion after nadir drove photon patients' diversity drop. Only patients who died were analyzed for survival; proton advantage is unproven. Proton therapy kept repertoires fairly stable, unlike photons, which gained effector/memory cells.

The TCR was taken from a woman in her seventies with pancreatic cancer. This specimen was peripheral blood, taken from a patient treated with proton-based radiotherapy. The genes are TRBV27 and TRBJ2-1; 7 bases are a match to TRBD2. In DNA, the CDR3 is TGTGCCAGCAGTCCGAGGAGCGGGGAGAGCTCCTACAATGAGCAGTTCTTC. This codes for CASSPRSGESSYNEQFF.